The 6 T cell receptor beta chains in this list originate from one sample, sequenced in a study of shared T cell receptors in the human thymus. Repertoires were generated with immunoSEQ multiplex PCR, while TCRdb's copy carries only in-frame clones and drops some. The sample has roughly 560,000 clones; about 80% are singletons. The same data also contributed to another study, on human thymus T cells.

The sequenced sample consisted of thymocytes. Every receptor here comes from a boy less than two years old with a congenital heart defect.

This chain joins TRBV27 and TRBJ1-2, with no clear D. The CDR3 runs to 13 residues. Germline-derived CDR1 and CDR2 are MNHEY and SMNVEV (reference sequence). The V end was cut by 5 bases, the J end by 0 bases, with 7 bases between. CDR3 loop: CASSRGTNYGYTF. The CDR3 bases are TGTGCCAGCAGTCGCGGAACTAACTATGGCTACACCTTC.

The J gene is TRBJ2-1, the V gene TRBV2; D is possibly TRBD2 (7 bases). V lost 7 bases and J lost 3, with 19 bases in between. The CDR3 runs to 16 residues. CDR1 and CDR2 (germline): SNHLY, FYNNEI. CDR3 DNA: TGTGCCAGCAAGGGGGGGTGGGGGAGGTTCTACAATGAGCAGTTCTTC. It specifies CASKGGWGRFYNEQFF.

V is TRBV7-2 and J is TRBJ2-5, with D maybe TRBD1 (6 bases). The CDR3 runs to 14 residues. V was clipped by 4 bases and J by 0 bases, with 9 bases between them. Germline V gene data show CDR1 as SGHTA and CDR2 as FQGNSA. The CDR3 sequence is CASSSGQNQETQYF. The CDR3 DNA follows: TGTGCCAGCAGCTCAGGACAGAACCAAGAGACCCAGTACTTC.

The gene calls are TRBV5-1 and TRBJ2-2; 12 bases are a match to TRBD2. CDR1 is SGHRS and CDR2 is YFSETQ in the germline V gene. The junction had 16 bases not matched to a gene; V was cut back by 0 bases and J by 1 base. There are 22 residues in the CDR3. The CDR3 coding sequence is TGCGCCAGCAGCTTGGCCGCCGGACAGCAGACTAGCGGGAGCTTGAACACCGGGGAGCTGTTTTTT. It codes for CASSLAAGQQTSGSLNTGELFF.

The V and J genes are TRBV27 and TRBJ2-7; 10 positions agree with TRBD2. The CDR3 is 15 residues long. The V segment lost 7 bases and the J segment 12 bases; nucleotides outside the gene matches: 18. Germline CDR1 is MNHEY and CDR2 is SMNVEV (reference sequence). This CDR3 reads CASTLKPSGSRPAYF. CDR3 in DNA: TGTGCCAGCACCCTAAAGCCTAGCGGGAGTCGCCCCGCGTACTTC.

The rearrangement uses TRBV9 and TRBJ2-1; no reliable D call. The V end lost 7 bases, the J end lost 3 bases, and 11 bases lay between the germline ends. The germline gives CDR1 SGDLS, CDR2 YYNGEE. The CDR3 runs 13 residues. CDR3 DNA sequence: TGTGCCAGCTCCCGCGATCACTACAATGAGCAGTTCTTC. Protein sequence: CASSRDHYNEQFF.